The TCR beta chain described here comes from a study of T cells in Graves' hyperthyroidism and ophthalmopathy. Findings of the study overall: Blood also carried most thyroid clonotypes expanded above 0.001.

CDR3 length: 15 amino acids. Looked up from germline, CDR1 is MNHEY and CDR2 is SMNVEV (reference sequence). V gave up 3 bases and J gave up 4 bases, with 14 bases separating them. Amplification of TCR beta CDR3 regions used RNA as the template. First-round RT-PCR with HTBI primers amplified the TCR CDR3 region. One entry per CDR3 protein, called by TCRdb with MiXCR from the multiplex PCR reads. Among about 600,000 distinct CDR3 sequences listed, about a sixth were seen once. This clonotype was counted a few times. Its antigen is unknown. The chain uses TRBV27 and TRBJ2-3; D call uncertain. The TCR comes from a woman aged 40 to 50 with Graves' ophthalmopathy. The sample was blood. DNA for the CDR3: TGTGCCAGCAGTTTCCGAACATTGCCCCCAGATACGCAGTATTTT. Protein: CASSFRTLPPDTQYF.